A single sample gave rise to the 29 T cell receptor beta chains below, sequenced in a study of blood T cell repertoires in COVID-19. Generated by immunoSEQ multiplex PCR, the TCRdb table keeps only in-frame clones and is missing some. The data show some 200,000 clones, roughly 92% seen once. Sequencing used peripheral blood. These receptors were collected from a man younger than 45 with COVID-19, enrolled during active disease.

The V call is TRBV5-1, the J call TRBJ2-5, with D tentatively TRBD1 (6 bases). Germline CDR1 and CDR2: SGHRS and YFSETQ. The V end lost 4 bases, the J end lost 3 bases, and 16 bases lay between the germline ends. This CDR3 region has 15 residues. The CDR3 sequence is CASSPIGQPEETQYF. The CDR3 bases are TGCGCCAGCAGCCCGATAGGACAGCCGGAAGAGACCCAGTACTTC.

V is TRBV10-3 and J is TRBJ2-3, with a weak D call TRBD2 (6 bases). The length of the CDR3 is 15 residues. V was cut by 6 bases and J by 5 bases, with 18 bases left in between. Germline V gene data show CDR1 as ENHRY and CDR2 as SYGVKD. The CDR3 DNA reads TGTGCCATCAGCCGGGACTCGATATCCTTAGATACGCAGTATTTT. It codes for CAISRDSISLDTQYF.

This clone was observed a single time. The CDR3 nucleotides are TGCGCCAGCAGCTCAGGACAGGGTCCCTACAATGAGCAGTTCTTC. This sequence encodes CASSSGQGPYNEQFF. The gene calls are TRBV10-1 and TRBJ2-1; 8 bases line up with TRBD1. V was pared by 6 bases and J by 2 bases, with 6 bases of the junction left unmatched. Germline CDR1 reads WNHNN; CDR2 reads SYGVQD (reference sequence). CDR3 size: 15 residues.

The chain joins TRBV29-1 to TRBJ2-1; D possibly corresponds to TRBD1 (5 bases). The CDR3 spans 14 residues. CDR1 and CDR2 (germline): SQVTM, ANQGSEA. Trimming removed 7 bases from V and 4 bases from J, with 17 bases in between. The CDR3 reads CSGITGAEYNEQFF. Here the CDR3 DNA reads TGCAGCGGGATTACAGGCGCAGAGTACAATGAGCAGTTCTTC.

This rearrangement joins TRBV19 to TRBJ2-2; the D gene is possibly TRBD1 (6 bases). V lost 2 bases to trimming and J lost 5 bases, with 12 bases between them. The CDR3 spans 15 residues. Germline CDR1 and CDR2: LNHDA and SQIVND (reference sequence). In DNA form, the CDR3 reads TGTGCCAGTAGTATACGCAGGGGTTATACCGGGGAGCTGTTTTTT. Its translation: CASSIRRGYTGELFF. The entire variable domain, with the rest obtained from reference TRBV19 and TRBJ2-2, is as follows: DGGITQSPKYLFRKEGQNVTLSCEQNLNHDAMYWYRQDPGQGLRLIYYSQIVNDFQKGDIAEGYSVSREKKESFPLTVTSAQKNPTAFYLCASSIRRGYTGELFFGEGSRLTVL.

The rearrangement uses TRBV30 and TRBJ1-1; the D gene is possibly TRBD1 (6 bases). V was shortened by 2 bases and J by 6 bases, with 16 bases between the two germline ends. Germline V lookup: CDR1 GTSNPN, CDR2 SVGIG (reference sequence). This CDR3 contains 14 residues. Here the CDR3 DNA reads TGTGCCTGGAGTCACGGACAGTTTACCGCTGAAGCTTTCTTT. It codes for CAWSHGQFTAEAFF.

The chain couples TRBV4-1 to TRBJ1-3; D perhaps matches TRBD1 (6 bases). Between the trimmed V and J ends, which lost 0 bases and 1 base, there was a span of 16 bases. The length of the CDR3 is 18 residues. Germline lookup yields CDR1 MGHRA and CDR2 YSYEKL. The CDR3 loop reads CASSQDELGGSSGNTIYF. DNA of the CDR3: TGCGCCAGCAGCCAAGACGAGTTAGGGGGATCATCTGGAAACACCATATATTTT.

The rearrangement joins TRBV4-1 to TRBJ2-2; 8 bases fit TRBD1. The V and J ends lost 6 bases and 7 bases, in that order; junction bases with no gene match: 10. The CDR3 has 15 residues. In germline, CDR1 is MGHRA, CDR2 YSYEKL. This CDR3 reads CASSRTGGIGGELFF. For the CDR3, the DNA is TGCGCCAGCAGTCGTACAGGGGGAATCGGCGGGGAGCTGTTTTTT.

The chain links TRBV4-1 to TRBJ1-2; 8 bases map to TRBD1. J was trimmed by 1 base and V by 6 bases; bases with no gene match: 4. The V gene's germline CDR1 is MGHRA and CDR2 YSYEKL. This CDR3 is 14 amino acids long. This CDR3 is CASSQTGGNYGYTF. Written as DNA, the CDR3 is TGCGCCAGCAGTCAAACAGGGGGTAACTATGGCTACACCTTC.

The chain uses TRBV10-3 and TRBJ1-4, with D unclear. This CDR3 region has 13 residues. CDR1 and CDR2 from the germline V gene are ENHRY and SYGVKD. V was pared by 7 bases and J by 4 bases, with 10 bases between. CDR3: CAINERVNEKLFF. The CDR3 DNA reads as TGTGCCATCAACGAGAGAGTTAATGAAAAACTGTTTTTT.

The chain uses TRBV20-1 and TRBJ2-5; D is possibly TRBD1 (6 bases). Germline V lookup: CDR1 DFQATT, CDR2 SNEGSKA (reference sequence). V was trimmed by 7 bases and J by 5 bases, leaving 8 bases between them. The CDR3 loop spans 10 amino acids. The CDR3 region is CSVGGETQYF. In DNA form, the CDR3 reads TGCAGTGTTGGGGGCGAGACCCAGTACTTC.

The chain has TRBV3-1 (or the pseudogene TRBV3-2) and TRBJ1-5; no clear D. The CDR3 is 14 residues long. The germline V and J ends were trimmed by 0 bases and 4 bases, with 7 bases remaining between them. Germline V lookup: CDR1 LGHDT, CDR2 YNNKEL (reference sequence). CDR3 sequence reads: CASSQDHLNQPQHF. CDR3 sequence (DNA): TGTGCCAGCAGCCAAGACCACCTAAATCAGCCCCAGCATTTT.

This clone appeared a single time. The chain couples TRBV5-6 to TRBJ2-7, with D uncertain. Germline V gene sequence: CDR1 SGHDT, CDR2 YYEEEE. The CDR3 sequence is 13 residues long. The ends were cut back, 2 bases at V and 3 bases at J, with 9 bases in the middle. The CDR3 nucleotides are TGTGCCAGCAGCTTTAGGCACTACTACGAGCAGTACTTC. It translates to CASSFRHYYEQYF.

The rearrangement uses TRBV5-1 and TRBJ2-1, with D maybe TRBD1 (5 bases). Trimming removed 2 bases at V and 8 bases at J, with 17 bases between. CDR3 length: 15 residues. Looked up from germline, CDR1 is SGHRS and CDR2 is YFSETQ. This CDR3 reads CASSFGQGSRHEQFF. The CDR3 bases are TGCGCCAGCAGCTTCGGCCAGGGCAGCCGCCATGAGCAGTTCTTC.

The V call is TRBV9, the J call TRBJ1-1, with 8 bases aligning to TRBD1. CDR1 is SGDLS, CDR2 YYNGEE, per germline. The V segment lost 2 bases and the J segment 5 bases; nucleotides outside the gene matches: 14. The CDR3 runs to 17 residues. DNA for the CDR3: TGTGCCAGCAGCGTGGGGACAGGACGGGTTCAAGGGACTGAAGCTTTCTTT. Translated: CASSVGTGRVQGTEAFF.

The CDR3 nucleotides are TGCAGCGTTGCCGGGACTAGCGAGACCGAGCAGTACTTC. It yields the protein CSVAGTSETEQYF. The chain recombines TRBV29-1 with TRBJ2-7; TRBD2 matches at 10 bases. The CDR3 has 13 residues. Germline V gene lookup returns CDR1 SQVTM and CDR2 ANQGSEA. V gave up 4 bases and J gave up 6 bases; unmatched junction bases: 6.

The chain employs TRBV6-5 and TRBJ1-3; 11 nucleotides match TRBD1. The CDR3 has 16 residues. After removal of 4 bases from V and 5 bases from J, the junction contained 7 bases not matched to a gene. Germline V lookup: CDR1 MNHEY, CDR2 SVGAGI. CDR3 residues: CASSSLRTGGRNTIYF. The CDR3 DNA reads TGTGCCAGCAGTTCCCTGCGGACAGGGGGCAGAAACACCATATATTTT.

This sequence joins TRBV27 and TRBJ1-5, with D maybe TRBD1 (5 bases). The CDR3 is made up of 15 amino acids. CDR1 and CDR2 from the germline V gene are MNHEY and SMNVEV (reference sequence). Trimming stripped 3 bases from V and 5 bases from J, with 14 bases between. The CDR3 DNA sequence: TGTGCCAGCAGTTTGGTAGGGGAATTGGATCAGCCCCAGCATTTT. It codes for CASSLVGELDQPQHF.

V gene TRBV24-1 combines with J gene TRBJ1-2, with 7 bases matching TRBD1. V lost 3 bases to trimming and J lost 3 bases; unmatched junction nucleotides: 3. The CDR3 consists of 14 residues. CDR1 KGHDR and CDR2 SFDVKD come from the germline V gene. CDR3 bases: TGTGCCACCAGTGATATTGACAGGGACTATGGCTACACCTTC. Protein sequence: CATSDIDRDYGYTF.

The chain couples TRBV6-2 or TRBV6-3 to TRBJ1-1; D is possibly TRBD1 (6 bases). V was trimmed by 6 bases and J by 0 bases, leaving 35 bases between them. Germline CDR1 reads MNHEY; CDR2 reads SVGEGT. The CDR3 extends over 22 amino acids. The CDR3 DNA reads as TGTGCCAGCAGCCCTGGAGGATTCGCAAGGGGGGGTAAGAGTGGGGTGAACACTGAAGCTTTCTTT. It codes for CASSPGGFARGGKSGVNTEAFF.

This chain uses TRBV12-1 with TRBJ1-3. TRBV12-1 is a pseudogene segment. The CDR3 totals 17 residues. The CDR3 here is CASSFDSERGSGNTIYF. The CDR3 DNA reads TGTGCCAGCAGCTTTGATTCCGAGCGGGGCTCTGGAAACACCATATATTTT.

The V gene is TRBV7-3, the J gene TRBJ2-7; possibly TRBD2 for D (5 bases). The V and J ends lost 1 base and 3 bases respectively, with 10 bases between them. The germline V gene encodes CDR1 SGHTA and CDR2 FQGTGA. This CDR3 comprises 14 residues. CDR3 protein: CASSLSDGNYEQYF. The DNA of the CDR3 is TGTGCCAGCAGCTTAAGCGACGGGAACTACGAGCAGTACTTC.

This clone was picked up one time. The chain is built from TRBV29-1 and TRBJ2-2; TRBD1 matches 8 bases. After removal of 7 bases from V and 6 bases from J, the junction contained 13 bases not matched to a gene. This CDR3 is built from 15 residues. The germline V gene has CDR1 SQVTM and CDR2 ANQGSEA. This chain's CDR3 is CSAGGRTGWSGELFF. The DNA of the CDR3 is TGCAGCGCTGGTGGTAGGACAGGGTGGTCCGGGGAGCTGTTTTTT.

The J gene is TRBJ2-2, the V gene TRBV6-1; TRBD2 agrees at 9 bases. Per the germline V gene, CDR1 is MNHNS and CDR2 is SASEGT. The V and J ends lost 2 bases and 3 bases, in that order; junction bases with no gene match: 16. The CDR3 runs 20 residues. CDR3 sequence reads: CASSEPLYYGAGGHTGELFF. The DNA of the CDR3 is TGTGCCAGCAGTGAACCTCTTTACTACGGCGCGGGGGGGCACACCGGGGAGCTGTTTTTT.

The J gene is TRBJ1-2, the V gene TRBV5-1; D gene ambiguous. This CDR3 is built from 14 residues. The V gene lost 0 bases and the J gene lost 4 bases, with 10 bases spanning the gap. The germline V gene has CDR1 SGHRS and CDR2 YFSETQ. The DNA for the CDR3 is TGCGCCAGCAGCTTGGAAGCCGGTAGCTATGGCTACACCTTC. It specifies CASSLEAGSYGYTF.

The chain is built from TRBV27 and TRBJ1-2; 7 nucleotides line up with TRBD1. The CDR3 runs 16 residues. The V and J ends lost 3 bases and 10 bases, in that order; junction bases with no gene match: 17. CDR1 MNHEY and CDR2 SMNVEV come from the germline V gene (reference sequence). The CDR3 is CASSLVGQAPGEVYTF. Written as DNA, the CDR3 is TGTGCCAGCAGTTTGGTAGGACAGGCGCCCGGTGAAGTCTACACCTTC.

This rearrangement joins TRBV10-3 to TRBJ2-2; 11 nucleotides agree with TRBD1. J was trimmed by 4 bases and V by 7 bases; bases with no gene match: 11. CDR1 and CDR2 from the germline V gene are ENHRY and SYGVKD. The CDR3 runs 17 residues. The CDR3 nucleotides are TGTGCCATCATTAACGGGACAGGGGGTTTGGGCACCGGGGAGCTGTTTTTT. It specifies CAIINGTGGLGTGELFF.

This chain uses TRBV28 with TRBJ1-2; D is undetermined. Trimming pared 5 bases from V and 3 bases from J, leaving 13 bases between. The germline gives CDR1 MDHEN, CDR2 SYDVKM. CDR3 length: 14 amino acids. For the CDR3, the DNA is TGTGCCAGCAGTCCAACCGCAGGTCACTATGGCTACACCTTC. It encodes CASSPTAGHYGYTF.

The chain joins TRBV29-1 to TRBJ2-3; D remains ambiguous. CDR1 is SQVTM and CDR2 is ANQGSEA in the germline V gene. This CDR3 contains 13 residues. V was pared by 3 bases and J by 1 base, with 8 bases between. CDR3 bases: TGCAGCGTTGACAGGTCGGGCACAGATACGCAGTATTTT. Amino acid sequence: CSVDRSGTDTQYF.